These 13 T cell receptor beta chains share one sample of origin, sequenced in a study of CD8+ T cells in alopecia areata. Reverse transcription of extracted RNA yielded cDNA, which provided the sequencing template. Generated by immunoSEQ multiplex PCR, the TCRdb table keeps only in-frame clones and is missing some. This table has roughly 220,000 clones, about two fifths appearing once. Specified treatment: oral pan-JAK inhibitor, 5-10 mg twice daily. Material: CD4+ T cells sorted from blood, obtained between weeks 30 and 35, from a patient treated with tofacitinib. These receptors all stem from a human donor with alopecia areata.

This chain joins TRBV12-5 and TRBJ1-1, with D uncertain. Germline V gives CDR1 LGHNT, CDR2 FRNRAP. Trimming removed 0 bases from V and 0 bases from J, with 11 bases in between. The CDR3 runs 16 residues. Written as DNA, the CDR3 is TGTGCTAGTGGTTTGGTACTTGGCAGGCTGAACACTGAAGCTTTCTTT. Protein product: CASGLVLGRLNTEAFF.

This clone was counted only a few times. This sequence joins TRBV5-1 and TRBJ2-3; no definite D call. Trimming took off 4 bases at V and 0 bases at J, with 12 bases between the two ends. Germline values: CDR1 SGHRS, CDR2 YFSETQ. The CDR3 is made up of 15 amino acids. The CDR3 region is CASSKTPSSTDTQYF. For the CDR3, the DNA is TGCGCCAGCAGCAAAACGCCCTCGAGCACAGATACGCAGTATTTT.

This clone was picked up a small number of times. The chain links TRBV5-1 to TRBJ2-3, with D uncertain. The CDR3 contains 14 residues. Trimming left V 0 bases short and J 2 bases short, with 7 bases between. Germline CDR1 SGHRS, CDR2 YFSETQ. CDR3 coding DNA: TGCGCCAGCAGCTTGGACTGGATCACAGATACGCAGTATTTT. Amino acids: CASSLDWITDTQYF.

This rearrangement joins TRBV25-1 to TRBJ2-7, with D possibly called TRBD1 or TRBD2 (5 bases each). Trimming cost V 1 base and J 4 bases, with 14 bases left between them. This CDR3 region has 15 residues. The germline V gene encodes CDR1 MGHDK and CDR2 SYGVNS. For the CDR3, the DNA is TGTGCCAGCAGTGAATTGGGACCCACGGGGTACGAGCAGTACTTC. It yields the protein CASSELGPTGYEQYF.

The genes are TRBV6-1 and TRBJ2-7; TRBD1 aligns across 10 bases. Germline assignment: CDR1 MNHNS and CDR2 SASEGT. There are 14 residues in the CDR3. V shed 3 bases and J 4 bases; nucleotides not matched to a gene: 3. The DNA for the CDR3 is TGTGCCAGCAGTGACGACAGGGGGCTGTACGAGCAGTACTTC. Translated: CASSDDRGLYEQYF.

The rearrangement joins TRBV2 to TRBJ2-1, with D possibly matching TRBD2 (5 bases). V gave up 6 bases and J gave up 1 base, with 10 bases separating them. Germline CDR1 SNHLY, CDR2 FYNNEI. The CDR3 is 14 residues long. As DNA, the CDR3 is TGTGCCAGCAGGGGCCTAGCATCCTACAATGAGCAGTTCTTC. It yields the protein CASRGLASYNEQFF.

The V gene is TRBV30, the J gene TRBJ1-4; D perhaps matches TRBD1 (5 bases). This CDR3 is built from 15 residues. Trimming stripped 4 bases from V and 6 bases from J, with 18 bases between. From germline, CDR1 is GTSNPN and CDR2 SVGIG (reference sequence). In DNA form, the CDR3 reads TGTGCCTGGACTCGAAGGAGGGGAATGGATGAAAAACTGTTTTTT. This sequence encodes CAWTRRRGMDEKLFF.

CDR3 sequence reads: CASSPRQGIYEQYF. The CDR3 DNA reads TGTGCCAGCTCACCACGACAGGGGATCTACGAGCAGTACTTC. This chain joins TRBV18 and TRBJ2-7, with 8 nucleotides matching TRBD1. The CDR3 consists of 14 residues. The germline gives CDR1 KGHSH, CDR2 LQKENI. V was clipped by 1 base and J by 3 bases; unmatched bases: 2.

This clone has more than one count but fewer than ten. The chain has TRBV7-9 and TRBJ2-1; tentative D call: TRBD1 (5 bases). The CDR3 has 14 amino acids. The germline V and J ends were trimmed by 0 bases and 5 bases, with 8 bases remaining between them. Looked up from germline, CDR1 is SEHNR and CDR2 is FQNEAQ (reference sequence). The CDR3 nucleotides are TGTGCCAGCAGCTTAGCACAGGACGACAATGAGCAGTTCTTC. It translates to CASSLAQDDNEQFF.

The J gene is TRBJ2-3, the V gene TRBV20-1; maybe TRBD1 (6 bases). The CDR3 has 10 amino acids. Trimming pared 8 bases from V and 5 bases from J, leaving 8 bases between. The germline CDR1 and CDR2 sequences are DFQATT and SNEGSKA (reference sequence). The CDR3 coding sequence is TGCAGTTTGGGACAAGATACGCAGTATTTT. Translation: CSLGQDTQYF.

The sample holds a few counts of this clone. The V and J genes are TRBV21-1 and TRBJ1-2. TRBV21-1 is labeled a pseudogene. The CDR3 consists of 14 residues. CDR3 region: CASSKRSFNYGYTF. The DNA for the CDR3 is TGTGCCAGCAGCAAGAGAAGCTTTAACTATGGCTACACCTTC.

The sample holds a few counts of this clone. This chain links TRBV7-2 with TRBJ2-7; TRBD1 is a possible D gene (6 bases). Germline V CDR1 and CDR2: SGHTA, FQGNSA. The CDR3 is made up of 12 amino acids. The V end was cut by 1 base, the J end by 11 bases, with 12 bases between. The CDR3 coding sequence is TGTGCCAGCAGCTTAGATCAGGGGCTTAAGTACTTC. This gives the protein CASSLDQGLKYF. Using reference TRBV7-2 and TRBJ2-7 for the parts outside the CDR3, the full variable domain is GAGVSQSPSNKVTEKGKDVELRCDPISGHTALYWYRQSLGQGLEFLIYFQGNSAPDKSGLPSDRFSAERTGGSVSTLTIQRTQQEDSAVYLCASSLDQGLKYFGPGTRLTVT.

V gene TRBV9 combines with J gene TRBJ1-5; the D gene is possibly TRBD1 (6 bases). The CDR3 extends over 15 amino acids. Germline loops: CDR1 SGDLS, CDR2 YYNGEE. V was pared by 2 bases and J by 4 bases, with 13 bases between. The CDR3 sequence is CASSVGGAQNQPQHF. The DNA of the CDR3 is TGTGCCAGCAGCGTGGGGGGGGCTCAAAATCAGCCCCAGCATTTT.